This TCR beta chain was sequenced in a study of T-cell memory formation after mild COVID-19. Study overall: For the most part, TCR clusters were specific to one donor. Study-level findings and limits: Contracting CD8+ clones were enriched in EMRA, CD4+ mainly in CM and EM. A second wave expanding day 15 to 37 was CD4+-biased; contracting clones were balanced.

A remark on this clonotype: Its antigen is not identified.

CDR1 and CDR2 (germline): SGHTA, FQGTGA. The CDR3 runs 16 residues. The J segment lost 3 bases and the V segment lost 4 bases, leaving 9 bases of the junction unmatched. TCRdb re-derived calls from the 5' RACE reads in MiXCR, one entry per CDR3 protein. The sample consists of 470,000 or so distinct CDR3 sequences, 20% of them appearing once. The J gene is TRBJ2-3, the V gene TRBV7-3, with 8 bases that match TRBD2. The clonotype originates from an adult woman who had mild COVID-19 (a few samples of this study predate the infection). Cell type and time point are not known. The sequencing sample was made of PBMCs or a T cell subset sorted from them (not recorded which). The CDR3 DNA sequence: TGTGCCAGCAGCTCTGAACTAGGCGGGAGGACAGATACGCAGTATTTT. It translates to CASSSELGGRTDTQYF.